This TCR beta chain was obtained from a study of T cell responses to AZD1222 COVID-19 vaccine. Study background: Second-dose timings of about 4 or about 12 weeks were pooled. General study results and limits: At study baseline, merely several AZD1222 recipients were seropositive. Most donors were white British and more were female, and clonal diversity was possibly underestimated.

About this clone: The antigen is undetermined.

Germline CDR1 and CDR2: SEHNR and FQNEAQ (reference sequence). This CDR3 is built from 15 residues. V shed 4 bases, J shed 2 bases, and the junction held 5 bases outside the gene matches. Clones were sequenced by immunoSEQ multiplex PCR, and TCRdb holds only the in-frame ones, with some missing. The table shows 150,000 to 200,000 clones, with about nine tenths occurring only once. This chain connects TRBV7-9 to TRBJ2-7; 10 nucleotides align to TRBD1. Specimen: peripheral blood, collected on day 0 of AZD1222 vaccination. The source is an adult in good health. CDR3 sequence: CASSSTGTGAYEQYF. CDR3 nucleotides: TGTGCCAGCAGCTCCACCGGGACAGGGGCCTACGAGCAGTACTTC.